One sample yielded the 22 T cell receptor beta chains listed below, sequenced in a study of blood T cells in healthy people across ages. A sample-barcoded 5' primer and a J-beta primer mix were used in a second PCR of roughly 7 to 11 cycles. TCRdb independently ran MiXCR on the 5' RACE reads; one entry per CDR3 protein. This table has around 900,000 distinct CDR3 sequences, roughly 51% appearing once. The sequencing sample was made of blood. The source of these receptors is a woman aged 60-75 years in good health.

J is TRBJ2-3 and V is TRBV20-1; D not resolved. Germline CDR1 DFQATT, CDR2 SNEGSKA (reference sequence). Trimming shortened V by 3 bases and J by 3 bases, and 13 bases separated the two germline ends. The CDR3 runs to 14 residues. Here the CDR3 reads CSARAADKTDTQYF. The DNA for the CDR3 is TGCAGTGCTAGGGCAGCTGACAAAACAGATACGCAGTATTTT.

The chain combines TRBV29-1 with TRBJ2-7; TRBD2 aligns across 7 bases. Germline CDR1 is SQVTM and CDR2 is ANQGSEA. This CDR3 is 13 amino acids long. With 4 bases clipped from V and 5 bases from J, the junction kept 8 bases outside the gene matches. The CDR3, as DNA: TGCAGCGTTGTGGGCCTAGCGGTCCACGAGCAGTACTTC. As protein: CSVVGLAVHEQYF.

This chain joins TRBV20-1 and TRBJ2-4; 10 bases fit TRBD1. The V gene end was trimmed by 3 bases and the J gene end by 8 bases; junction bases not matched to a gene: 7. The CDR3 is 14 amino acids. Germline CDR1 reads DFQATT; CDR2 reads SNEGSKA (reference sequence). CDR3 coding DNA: TGCAGTGCTAGTGATTGGGACAGGGGTGACATTCAGTACTTC. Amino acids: CSASDWDRGDIQYF.

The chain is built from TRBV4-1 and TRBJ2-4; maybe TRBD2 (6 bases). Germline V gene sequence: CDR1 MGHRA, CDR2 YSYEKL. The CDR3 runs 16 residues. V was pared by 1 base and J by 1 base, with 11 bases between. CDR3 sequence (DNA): TGCGCCAGCAGCCAAGTTGAGGAGGGGGCCAAAAACATTCAGTACTTC. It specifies CASSQVEEGAKNIQYF.

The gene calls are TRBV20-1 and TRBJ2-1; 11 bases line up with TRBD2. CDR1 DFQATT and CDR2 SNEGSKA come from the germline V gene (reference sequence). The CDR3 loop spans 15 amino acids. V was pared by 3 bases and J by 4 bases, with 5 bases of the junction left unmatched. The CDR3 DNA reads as TGCAGTGCTAGGCCTAGCGGGAGGAAGTACAATGAGCAGTTCTTC. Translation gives CSARPSGRKYNEQFF.

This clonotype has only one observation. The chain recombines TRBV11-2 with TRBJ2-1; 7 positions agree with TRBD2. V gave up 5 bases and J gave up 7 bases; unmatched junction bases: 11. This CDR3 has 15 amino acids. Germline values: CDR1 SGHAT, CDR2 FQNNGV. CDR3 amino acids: CASSVRGLVSNEQFF. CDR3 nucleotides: TGTGCCAGCAGCGTCCGAGGACTAGTTTCGAATGAGCAGTTCTTC. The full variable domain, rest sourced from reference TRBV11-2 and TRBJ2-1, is EAGVAQSPRYKIIEKRQSVAFWCNPISGHATLYWYQQILGQGPKLLIQFQNNGVVDDSQLPKDRFSAERLKGVDSTLKIQPAKLEDSAVYLCASSVRGLVSNEQFFGPGTRLTVL.

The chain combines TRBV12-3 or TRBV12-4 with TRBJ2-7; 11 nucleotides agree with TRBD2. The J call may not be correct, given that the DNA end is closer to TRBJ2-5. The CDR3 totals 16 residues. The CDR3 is CASSLTSGSDWGTQYF. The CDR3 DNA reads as TGTGCCAGCAGTTTAACTAGCGGGAGTGATTGGGGGACCCAGTACTTC.

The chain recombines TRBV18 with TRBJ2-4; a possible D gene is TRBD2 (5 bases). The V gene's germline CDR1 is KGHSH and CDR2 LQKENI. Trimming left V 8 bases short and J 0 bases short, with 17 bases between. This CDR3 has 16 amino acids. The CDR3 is CASPEGGVLAKNIQYF. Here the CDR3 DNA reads TGTGCCAGCCCAGAAGGAGGTGTACTAGCCAAAAACATTCAGTACTTC.

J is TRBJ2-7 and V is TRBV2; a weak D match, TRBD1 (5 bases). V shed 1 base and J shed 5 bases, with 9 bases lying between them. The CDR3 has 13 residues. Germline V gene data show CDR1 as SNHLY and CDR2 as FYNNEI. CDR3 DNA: TGTGCCAGCAGTGAAGAGGGGTTCAACGAGCAGTACTTC. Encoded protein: CASSEEGFNEQYF.

The CDR3 sequence is CAWSDGLAGQETQYF. The DNA for the CDR3 is TGTGCCTGGAGCGACGGGCTAGCGGGTCAAGAGACCCAGTACTTC. The chain has TRBV30 and TRBJ2-5; 8 nucleotides align to TRBD2. The length of the CDR3 is 15 residues. CDR1 GTSNPN and CDR2 SVGIG come from the germline V gene (reference sequence). The J segment lost 2 bases and the V segment lost 3 bases, leaving 8 bases of the junction unmatched.

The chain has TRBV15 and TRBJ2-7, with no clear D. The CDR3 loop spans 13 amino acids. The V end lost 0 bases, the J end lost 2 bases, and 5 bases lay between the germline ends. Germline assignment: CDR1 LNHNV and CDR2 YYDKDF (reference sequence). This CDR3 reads CATSREGPYEQYF. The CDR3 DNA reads TGTGCCACCAGCAGAGAAGGGCCCTACGAGCAGTACTTC.

CDR3 in amino acids: CASSLTGIPSGANVLTF. CDR3 DNA sequence: TGTGCCAGCAGTTTGACGGGGATCCCGTCTGGGGCCAACGTCCTGACTTTC. This chain links TRBV12-3 or TRBV12-4 with TRBJ2-6; TRBD2 is a possible D gene (5 bases). CDR3 size: 17 residues. V shed 3 bases and J shed 1 base, with 13 bases lying between them.

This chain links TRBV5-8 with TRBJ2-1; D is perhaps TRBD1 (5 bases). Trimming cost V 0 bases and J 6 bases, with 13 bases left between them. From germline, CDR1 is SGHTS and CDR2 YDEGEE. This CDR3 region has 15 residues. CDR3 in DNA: TGTGCCAGCAGCTTGGGTTTGTCAGGGTTCAATGAGCAGTTCTTC. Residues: CASSLGLSGFNEQFF.

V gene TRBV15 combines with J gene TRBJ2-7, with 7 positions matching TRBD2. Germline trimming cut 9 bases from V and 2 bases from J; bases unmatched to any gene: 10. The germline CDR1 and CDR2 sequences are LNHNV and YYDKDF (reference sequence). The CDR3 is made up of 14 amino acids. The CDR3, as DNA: TGTGCCACGAGGGAGGGAGGAAAACCCTACGAGCAGTACTTC. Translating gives CATREGGKPYEQYF.

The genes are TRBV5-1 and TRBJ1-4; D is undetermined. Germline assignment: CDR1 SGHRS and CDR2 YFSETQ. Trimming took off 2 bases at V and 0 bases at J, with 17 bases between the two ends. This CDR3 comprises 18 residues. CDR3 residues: CASSFNFRGLATNEKLFF. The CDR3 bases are TGCGCCAGCAGCTTCAATTTCAGAGGACTAGCAACTAATGAAAAACTGTTTTTT.

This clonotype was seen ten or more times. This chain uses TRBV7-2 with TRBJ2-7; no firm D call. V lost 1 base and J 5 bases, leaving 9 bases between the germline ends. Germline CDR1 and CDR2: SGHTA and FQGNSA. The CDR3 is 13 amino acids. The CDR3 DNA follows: TGTGCCAGCAGCTTAGGGGGATTCGACGAGCAGTACTTC. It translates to CASSLGGFDEQYF.

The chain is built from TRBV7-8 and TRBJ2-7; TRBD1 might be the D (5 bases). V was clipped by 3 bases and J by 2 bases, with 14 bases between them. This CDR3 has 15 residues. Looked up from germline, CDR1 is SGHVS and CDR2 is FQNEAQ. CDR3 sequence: CASSFPGDSAYEQYF. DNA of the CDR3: TGTGCCAGCAGCTTTCCCGGAGACAGCGCCTACGAGCAGTACTTC.

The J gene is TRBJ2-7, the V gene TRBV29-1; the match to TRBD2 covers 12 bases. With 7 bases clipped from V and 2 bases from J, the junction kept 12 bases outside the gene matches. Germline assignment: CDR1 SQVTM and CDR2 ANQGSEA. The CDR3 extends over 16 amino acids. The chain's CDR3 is CSAISSSGGEPYEQYF. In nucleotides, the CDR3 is TGCAGCGCAATTTCTTCTAGCGGGGGGGAACCCTACGAGCAGTACTTC.

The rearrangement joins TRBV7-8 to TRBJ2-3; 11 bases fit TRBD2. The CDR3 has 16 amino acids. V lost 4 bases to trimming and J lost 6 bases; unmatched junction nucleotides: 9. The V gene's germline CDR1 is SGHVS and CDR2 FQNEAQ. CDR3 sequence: CASSSPSTSGVDTQYF. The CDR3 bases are TGTGCCAGCAGCTCTCCCTCGACTAGCGGGGTGGATACGCAGTATTTT.

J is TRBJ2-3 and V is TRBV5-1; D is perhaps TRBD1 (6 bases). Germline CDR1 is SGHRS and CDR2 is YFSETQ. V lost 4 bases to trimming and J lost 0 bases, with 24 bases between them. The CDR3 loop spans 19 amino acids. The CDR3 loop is CASSGQLFRGRDSTDTQYF. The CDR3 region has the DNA TGCGCCAGCAGCGGACAGCTATTTCGTGGGAGAGATAGCACAGATACGCAGTATTTT.

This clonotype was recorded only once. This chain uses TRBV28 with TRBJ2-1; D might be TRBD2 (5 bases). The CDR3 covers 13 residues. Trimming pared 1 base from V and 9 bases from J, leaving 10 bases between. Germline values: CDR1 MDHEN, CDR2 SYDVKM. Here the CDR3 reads CASSLYLAGEQFF. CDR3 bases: TGTGCCAGCAGTTTATACCTAGCTGGTGAGCAGTTCTTC.

CDR3 amino acids: CASSLGSGRGFTDTQYF. The CDR3 DNA reads TGCGCCAGCAGCTTGGGTTCTGGCAGGGGGTTCACAGATACGCAGTATTTT. The chain employs TRBV5-1 and TRBJ2-3, with 7 bases that match TRBD1. Germline lookup yields CDR1 SGHRS and CDR2 YFSETQ. The CDR3 has 17 amino acids. V lost 0 bases and J lost 2; bases outside the gene matches: 9. The complete variable domain, with remaining parts taken from reference TRBV5-1 and TRBJ2-3, reads KAGVTQTPRYLIKTRGQQVTLSCSPISGHRSVSWYQQTPGQGLQFLFEYFSETQRNKGNFPGRFSGRQFSNSRSEMNVSTLELGDSALYLCASSLGSGRGFTDTQYFGPGTRLTVL.